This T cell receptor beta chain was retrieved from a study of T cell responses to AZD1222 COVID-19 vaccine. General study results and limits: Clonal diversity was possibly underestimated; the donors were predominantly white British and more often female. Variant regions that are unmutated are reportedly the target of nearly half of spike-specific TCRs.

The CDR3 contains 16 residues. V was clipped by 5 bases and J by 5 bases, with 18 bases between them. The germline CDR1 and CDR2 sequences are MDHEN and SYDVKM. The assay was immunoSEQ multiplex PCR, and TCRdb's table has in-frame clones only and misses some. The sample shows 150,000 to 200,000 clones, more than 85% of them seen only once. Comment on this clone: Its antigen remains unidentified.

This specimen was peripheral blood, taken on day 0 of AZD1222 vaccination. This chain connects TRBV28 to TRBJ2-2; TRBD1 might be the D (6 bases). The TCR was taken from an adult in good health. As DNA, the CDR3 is TGTGCCAGCAGTCGTCGAACAGGGATTTTAACCGGGGAGCTGTTTTTT. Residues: CASSRRTGILTGELFF.